This is a list of T cell receptor beta chains from one sample in a study of monozygotic twins with cystic fibrosis. The repertoire was sequenced with immunoSEQ multiplex PCR; TCRdb's copy has only in-frame clones and lacks some. The sample carries under 30,000 clones, over 75% recorded once. What was sequenced was blood. These receptors originate from a girl under 10 years old with cystic fibrosis. The CDR3 runs from the conserved cysteine through the conserved F or W. D genes are given only for firm matches. Rows give clone size only sometimes, using once, few, many, or a class for an expanded clone.

d_call: TRBD1
cdr3_length: 15
j_call: TRBJ1-5
clone_size: once
v_call: TRBV23-1
cdr3_nt: TGCGCCAGCAGTCAACCCGGGACAGGGAATCAGCCCCAGCATTTT
cdr3_aa: CASSQPGTGNQPQHF

d_call: .
cdr3_length: 17
j_call: TRBJ2-3
clone_size: once
v_call: TRBV4-2
cdr3_nt: TGTGCCAGCAGCCAAGATCTCAGGAGTCTCGAACATAATACGCAGTATTTT
cdr3_aa: CASSQDLRSLEHNTQYF

d_call: TRBD1
cdr3_length: 14
j_call: TRBJ1-5
clone_size: .
v_call: TRBV19
cdr3_nt: TGTGCCAGTAGTAAGGGGACAGGGGTTCAGCCCCAGCATTTT
cdr3_aa: CASSKGTGVQPQHF

d_call: TRBD1
cdr3_length: 18
j_call: TRBJ2-6
clone_size: once
v_call: TRBV9
cdr3_nt: TGTGCCAGCAGCGCCGGACAGGGAGTAGGATCTGGGGCCAACGTCCTGACTTTC
cdr3_aa: CASSAGQGVGSGANVLTF

d_call: .
cdr3_length: 16
j_call: TRBJ1-6
clone_size: .
v_call: TRBV11-1
cdr3_nt: TGTGCCAGCAGCTTATGGGGGGGAACAGAGAATTCACCCCTCCACTTT
cdr3_aa: CASSLWGGTENSPLHF

d_call: .
cdr3_length: 14
j_call: TRBJ2-7
clone_size: .
v_call: TRBV30
cdr3_nt: TGTGCCTGGAGTTACGGGTTGGGGGGCTACGAGCAGTACTTC
cdr3_aa: CAWSYGLGGYEQYF

d_call: TRBD1
cdr3_length: 15
j_call: TRBJ2-7
clone_size: once
v_call: TRBV6-6
cdr3_nt: TGTGCCAGCAGTTACTCGGGACAGGGGGCGGGTGAGCAGTACTTC
cdr3_aa: CASSYSGQGAGEQYF

d_call: .
cdr3_length: 14
j_call: TRBJ2-7
clone_size: .
v_call: TRBV4-2
cdr3_nt: TGTGCCAGCAGCCCAGGCAGGACCTCCTACGAGCAGTACTTC
cdr3_aa: CASSPGRTSYEQYF

d_call: TRBD1
cdr3_length: 15
j_call: TRBJ2-4
clone_size: .
v_call: TRBV5-6
cdr3_nt: TGTGCCAGCAGCGATGAACCGGGACAGCGAGGGGAAAAGTACTTC
cdr3_aa: CASSDEPGQRGEKYF

d_call: .
cdr3_length: 14
j_call: TRBJ1-2
clone_size: .
v_call: TRBV14
cdr3_nt: TGTGCCAGCAGCCAAGTTCCGTCCTGGGCGGGCTACACCTTC
cdr3_aa: CASSQVPSWAGYTF

d_call: TRBD1
cdr3_length: 14
j_call: TRBJ1-1
clone_size: .
v_call: TRBV5-8
cdr3_nt: TGTGCCAGCAGCTTGGTTCAGGGGGCGACTGAAGCTTTCTTT
cdr3_aa: CASSLVQGATEAFF

d_call: .
cdr3_length: 11
j_call: TRBJ1-1
clone_size: .
v_call: TRBV20-1
cdr3_nt: TGCAGTGCCCTGTTGAACACTGAAGCTTTCTTT
cdr3_aa: CSALLNTEAFF

d_call: TRBD2
cdr3_length: 14
j_call: TRBJ2-1
clone_size: .
v_call: TRBV6-1
cdr3_nt: TGTGCCGGGGGACTAGCGGGGGTACGAAATGAGCAGTTCTTC
cdr3_aa: CAGGLAGVRNEQFF

d_call: TRBD1
cdr3_length: 20
j_call: TRBJ2-6
clone_size: .
v_call: TRBV30
cdr3_nt: TGTGCCTGGAGTGTACTCCCGGGACAGGAGATACACTCTGGGGCCAACGTCCTGACTTTC
cdr3_aa: CAWSVLPGQEIHSGANVLTF

d_call: .
cdr3_length: 14
j_call: TRBJ2-3
clone_size: .
v_call: TRBV6-4
cdr3_nt: TGTGCCAGCAGCCTTCGGGGGGCCGAAGATACGCAGTATTTT
cdr3_aa: CASSLRGAEDTQYF

d_call: TRBD1
cdr3_length: 16
j_call: TRBJ1-4
clone_size: .
v_call: TRBV4-3
cdr3_nt: TGCGCCAGCAGCCAAGACGGGACAGGGGGCCGCGAAAAACTGTTTTTT
cdr3_aa: CASSQDGTGGREKLFF

d_call: TRBD1
cdr3_length: 13
j_call: TRBJ2-2
clone_size: .
v_call: TRBV9
cdr3_nt: TGTGCCACCCGGACAGGGTACACCGGGGAGCTGTTTTTT
cdr3_aa: CATRTGYTGELFF

d_call: .
cdr3_length: 15
j_call: TRBJ2-5
clone_size: .
v_call: TRBV7-2
cdr3_nt: TGTGCCAGCAGCTTCCGCGGGGTTGGAAAAGAGACCCAGTACTTC
cdr3_aa: CASSFRGVGKETQYF

d_call: .
cdr3_length: 15
j_call: TRBJ1-5
clone_size: .
v_call: TRBV6-1
cdr3_nt: TGTGCCAGCAGTGAACGTGGCAGGGGCAATCAGCCCCAGCATTTT
cdr3_aa: CASSERGRGNQPQHF

d_call: TRBD1
cdr3_length: 14
j_call: TRBJ1-1
clone_size: few
v_call: TRBV2
cdr3_nt: TGTGCCAGCTTATACAGGGGATTGAACACTGAAGCTTTCTTT
cdr3_aa: CASLYRGLNTEAFF

d_call: TRBD1
cdr3_length: 13
j_call: TRBJ1-3
clone_size: .
v_call: TRBV29-1
cdr3_nt: TGCAGCGCTAGGGACAGCTCTGGAAACACCATATATTTT
cdr3_aa: CSARDSSGNTIYF

d_call: .
cdr3_length: 15
j_call: TRBJ2-6
clone_size: .
v_call: TRBV7-9
cdr3_nt: TGTGCCAGCAGCCAAGTAGGCTCTGGGGCCAACGTCCTGACTTTC
cdr3_aa: CASSQVGSGANVLTF

d_call: TRBD1
cdr3_length: 15
j_call: TRBJ2-7
clone_size: .
v_call: TRBV19
cdr3_nt: TGTGCCAGTAGTATTGGACAGGGCGGGGCCTACGAGCAGTACTTC
cdr3_aa: CASSIGQGGAYEQYF

d_call: TRBD1
cdr3_length: 13
j_call: TRBJ2-2
clone_size: .
v_call: TRBV6-1
cdr3_nt: TGTGCCAGCAACCAGGGGGCTAGCGGGGAGCTGTTTTTT
cdr3_aa: CASNQGASGELFF

d_call: .
cdr3_length: 12
j_call: TRBJ2-2
clone_size: .
v_call: TRBV7-2
cdr3_nt: TGTGCCAGTATTTGGGGGTCCGGGGAGCTGTTTTTT
cdr3_aa: CASIWGSGELFF

d_call: .
cdr3_length: 13
j_call: TRBJ2-7
clone_size: .
v_call: TRBV4-2
cdr3_nt: TGTGCCAGCAGCCATACCATCTCCTACGAGCAGTACTTC
cdr3_aa: CASSHTISYEQYF

d_call: TRBD1
cdr3_length: 14
j_call: TRBJ1-2
clone_size: .
v_call: TRBV5-1
cdr3_nt: TGCGCCAGCAGGCCCGGGACAGGGGGAGCTGGCTACACCTTC
cdr3_aa: CASRPGTGGAGYTF

d_call: TRBD2
cdr3_length: 15
j_call: TRBJ2-7
clone_size: .
v_call: TRBV4-2
cdr3_nt: TGTGCCAGCAGCCAATATCCGGGGGGGCAGTACGAGCAGTACTTC
cdr3_aa: CASSQYPGGQYEQYF

d_call: .
cdr3_length: 12
j_call: TRBJ1-2
clone_size: once
v_call: TRBV10-2
cdr3_nt: TGCGCCAGCGGGGCCCAGGGCTATGGCTACACCTTC
cdr3_aa: CASGAQGYGYTF

d_call: TRBD2
cdr3_length: 18
j_call: TRBJ2-7
clone_size: .
v_call: TRBV5-1
cdr3_nt: TGCGCCAGCAGCTTGGCCTCCCCATCAGCGGGGGGGCACTACGAGCAGTACTTC
cdr3_aa: CASSLASPSAGGHYEQYF

d_call: .
cdr3_length: 15
j_call: TRBJ1-4
clone_size: .
v_call: TRBV7-2
cdr3_nt: TGTGCCAGCAGCCATCAACAGGGTACTAATGAAAAACTGTTTTTT
cdr3_aa: CASSHQQGTNEKLFF

d_call: TRBD2
cdr3_length: 15
j_call: TRBJ2-7
clone_size: .
v_call: TRBV2
cdr3_nt: TGTGCCAGCAGATCGGGGGGTAGGGTCCCCTACGAGCAGTACTTC
cdr3_aa: CASRSGGRVPYEQYF

d_call: TRBD1
cdr3_length: 13
j_call: TRBJ1-1
clone_size: .
v_call: TRBV27
cdr3_nt: TGTGCCAGCAGTCTCCAGACAGGGGGTGAAGCTTTCTTT
cdr3_aa: CASSLQTGGEAFF

d_call: TRBD1
cdr3_length: 15
j_call: TRBJ2-7
clone_size: .
v_call: TRBV7-2
cdr3_nt: TGTGCCAGCAGCTTCCGAGGACAGGAGCGTCACGAGCAGTACTTC
cdr3_aa: CASSFRGQERHEQYF

d_call: .
cdr3_length: 13
j_call: TRBJ2-7
clone_size: .
v_call: TRBV30
cdr3_nt: TGTGCCTGGAGTGTGGGGCTCCGAAACGAGCAGTACTTC
cdr3_aa: CAWSVGLRNEQYF

d_call: .
cdr3_length: 12
j_call: TRBJ1-1
clone_size: .
v_call: TRBV6-6
cdr3_nt: TGTGCCAGCAGAACTGGGGGGGCGGAAGCTTTCTTT
cdr3_aa: CASRTGGAEAFF

d_call: .
cdr3_length: 14
j_call: TRBJ1-1
clone_size: .
v_call: TRBV5-8
cdr3_nt: TGTGCCAGCAGCTTGAACGCGCGGCGCTCTGAAGCTTTCTTT
cdr3_aa: CASSLNARRSEAFF

d_call: .
cdr3_length: 12
j_call: TRBJ1-2
clone_size: .
v_call: TRBV5-4
cdr3_nt: TGTGCCAGCAGCTTGCGGGGTTATGGCTACACCTTC
cdr3_aa: CASSLRGYGYTF

d_call: TRBD1
cdr3_length: 15
j_call: TRBJ1-6
clone_size: .
v_call: TRBV27
cdr3_nt: TGTGCCAGCGGACCCATAGCAGGGGGTAGGTCACCCCTCCACTTT
cdr3_aa: CASGPIAGGRSPLHF

d_call: .
cdr3_length: 13
j_call: TRBJ2-7
clone_size: few
v_call: TRBV6-5
cdr3_nt: TGTGCCAGCAGTTCAAGGGCAGGCTACGAGCAGTACTTC
cdr3_aa: CASSSRAGYEQYF

d_call: TRBD2
cdr3_length: 15
j_call: TRBJ2-3
clone_size: .
v_call: TRBV5-1
cdr3_nt: TGCGCCAGCAGCTTTAGCGGGGCTAGCACAGATACGCAGTATTTT
cdr3_aa: CASSFSGASTDTQYF

d_call: .
cdr3_length: 14
j_call: TRBJ1-2
clone_size: .
v_call: TRBV4-1
cdr3_nt: TGCGCCAGCAGCCAATCCGATCTTTTTAAGGGCTACACCTTC
cdr3_aa: CASSQSDLFKGYTF

d_call: TRBD2
cdr3_length: 16
j_call: TRBJ2-3
clone_size: .
v_call: TRBV9
cdr3_nt: TGTGCCAGCAGTGTCTTTAGCGGGGCTAGCACAGATACGCAGTATTTT
cdr3_aa: CASSVFSGASTDTQYF

d_call: .
cdr3_length: 16
j_call: TRBJ2-1
clone_size: .
v_call: TRBV4-3
cdr3_nt: TGCGCCAGCAGCCAGAGCCGGACTCCTACGGGCAATGAGCAGTTCTTC
cdr3_aa: CASSQSRTPTGNEQFF

d_call: .
cdr3_length: 12
j_call: TRBJ1-2
clone_size: .
v_call: TRBV30
cdr3_nt: TGTGCCTGGAGAAGGCAGGGCTATGGCTACACCTTC
cdr3_aa: CAWRRQGYGYTF

d_call: .
cdr3_length: 17
j_call: TRBJ2-3
clone_size: few
v_call: TRBV7-2
cdr3_nt: TGTGCCAGCAGCTTAGTTGTTGGGATGCCGACTGTGGATACGCAGTATTTT
cdr3_aa: CASSLVVGMPTVDTQYF

d_call: TRBD1
cdr3_length: 16
j_call: TRBJ1-2
clone_size: .
v_call: TRBV29-1
cdr3_nt: TGCAGCGTTGAAGATTGGAGGAAGACAGGGGCCGATGGCTACACCTTC
cdr3_aa: CSVEDWRKTGADGYTF

d_call: .
cdr3_length: 12
j_call: TRBJ1-1
clone_size: .
v_call: TRBV2
cdr3_nt: TGTGCCAGCAGTGAAGCGTGGAATGAAGCTTTCTTT
cdr3_aa: CASSEAWNEAFF

d_call: TRBD2
cdr3_length: 14
j_call: TRBJ2-7
clone_size: few
v_call: TRBV5-1
cdr3_nt: TGCGCCAGCAGCTTGAGCGGGGGGTCCTACGAGCAGTACTTC
cdr3_aa: CASSLSGGSYEQYF

d_call: .
cdr3_length: 11
j_call: TRBJ1-1
clone_size: .
v_call: TRBV20-1
cdr3_nt: TGCAGTGCTAGAGAGAACACTGAAGCTTTCTTT
cdr3_aa: CSARENTEAFF

d_call: .
cdr3_length: 15
j_call: TRBJ2-2
clone_size: .
v_call: TRBV5-1
cdr3_nt: TGCGCCAGCAGCTTTGGTCGCGGGACCACCGGGGAGCTGTTTTTT
cdr3_aa: CASSFGRGTTGELFF

d_call: .
cdr3_length: 14
j_call: TRBJ1-2
clone_size: .
v_call: TRBV2
cdr3_nt: TGTGCCAGCAGTGAAGAGGGGTCCTACTATGGCTACACCTTC
cdr3_aa: CASSEEGSYYGYTF

d_call: .
cdr3_length: 17
j_call: TRBJ1-5
clone_size: once
v_call: TRBV4-1
cdr3_nt: TGCGCCAGCAGCCAAGGCACGAGGGGGGGGCGCAGACAGCCCCAGCATTTT
cdr3_aa: CASSQGTRGGRRQPQHF

d_call: .
cdr3_length: 16
j_call: TRBJ1-2
clone_size: .
v_call: TRBV6-1
cdr3_nt: TGTGCCAGCAGTGAAGTACCGTCAGGGTTAATCTATGGCTACACCTTC
cdr3_aa: CASSEVPSGLIYGYTF

d_call: TRBD2
cdr3_length: 16
j_call: TRBJ2-3
clone_size: .
v_call: TRBV15
cdr3_nt: TGTGCCACCAGCAGAAGACTAGCGGGGGGTCAAGATACGCAGTATTTT
cdr3_aa: CATSRRLAGGQDTQYF

d_call: .
cdr3_length: 16
j_call: TRBJ1-1
clone_size: .
v_call: TRBV11-1
cdr3_nt: TGTGCCAGCAGCTTAGGTCCTTGGGGGCAAGGGACTGAAGCTTTCTTT
cdr3_aa: CASSLGPWGQGTEAFF

d_call: .
cdr3_length: 15
j_call: TRBJ2-3
clone_size: .
v_call: TRBV11-2
cdr3_nt: TGTGCCAGCAGCTTAGGCGGGGGCCGCACAGATACGCAGTATTTT
cdr3_aa: CASSLGGGRTDTQYF